This is a list of T cell receptor beta chains from one sample in a study of neurological immune-mediated disorders. TCRdb redid the calling of the 5' RACE reads with MiXCR, one entry per CDR3 protein. Among fewer than 35,000 distinct CDR3 sequences listed, approximately 4.2% were seen once. The sample taken for sequencing was PBMCs. These receptors came from a man in his late teens or twenties in good health. Each CDR3 is given with its conserved first and last residue. The order of the fields is J gene, V gene, clone size, D gene, CDR3 DNA, CDR3 protein. A D gene is named only where the DNA matches it firmly. Rows give clone size only sometimes, using once, few, many, or a class for an expanded clone.

J: TRBJ1-5
V: TRBV29-1
size: many
D: .
DNA: TGCAGCGTTGTGGAGAATAGCAATCAGCCCCAGCATTTT
CDR3: CSVVENSNQPQHF

J: TRBJ2-3
V: TRBV7-6
size: many
D: TRBD2
DNA: TGTGCCAGCAGCCCGCCAGCGGGGGGCACAGATACGCAGTATTTT
CDR3: CASSPPAGGTDTQYF

J: TRBJ2-1
V: TRBV11-2
size: many
D: TRBD2
DNA: TGTGCCAGCAGCTTATTTGGTCCGGGACTAGCGGGGGGACACGCGCAATCCTACAATGAGCAGTTCTTC
CDR3: CASSLFGPGLAGGHAQSYNEQFF

J: TRBJ2-6
V: TRBV12-3/TRBV12-4
size: .
D: .
DNA: TGTGCCAGCAGTTACCTGACAGGGGCCAACGTCCTGACTTTC
CDR3: CASSYLTGANVLTF

J: TRBJ2-2
V: TRBV7-9
size: .
D: .
DNA: TGTGCCAGCAGTCCAAGAGGGGGGGCCCCAACGAACACCGGGGAGCTGTTTTTT
CDR3: CASSPRGGAPTNTGELFF

J: TRBJ2-1
V: TRBV20-1
size: many
D: .
DNA: TGCAGTGCTAGATCCCCCCCCTACGAGCAGTTCTTC
CDR3: CSARSPPYEQFF

J: TRBJ2-5
V: TRBV11-2
size: many
D: .
DNA: TGTGCCAGCAGCTCACCCCTATGGGAGACCCAGTACTTC
CDR3: CASSSPLWETQYF

J: TRBJ2-2
V: TRBV4-1
size: many
D: TRBD2
DNA: TGCGCCAGCAGCCAAGGGGGGAATCGAGTTGGACTAGCGGGGGGAAGGGGTAGGGAGCTGTTTTTT
CDR3: CASSQGGNRVGLAGGRGRELFF

J: TRBJ1-1
V: TRBV18
size: many
D: .
DNA: TGTGCCAGCTCACCACCTACCAGGGCGAACACTGAAGCTTTCTTT
CDR3: CASSPPTRANTEAFF

J: TRBJ1-4
V: TRBV5-1
size: many
D: .
DNA: TGCGCCAGCAGCAGCGGGAATGAAAAACTGTTTTTT
CDR3: CASSSGNEKLFF

J: TRBJ1-1
V: TRBV5-1
size: few
D: .
DNA: TGCGCCAGCAGCTCGGACAGCGTGAACACTGAAGCTTTCTTT
CDR3: CASSSDSVNTEAFF

J: TRBJ2-5
V: TRBV7-2
size: many
D: .
DNA: TGTGCCAGCAGCCCCGCGGTGACACACCAAGAGACCCAGTACTTC
CDR3: CASSPAVTHQETQYF

J: TRBJ1-1
V: TRBV6-5
size: many
D: .
DNA: TGTGCCAGCAGTTACTCAGGCAGGGAGATCGCTTTCTTT
CDR3: CASSYSGREIAFF

J: TRBJ2-3
V: TRBV9
size: many
D: TRBD1
DNA: TGTGCCAGCAGCGCCTCTGGCGACAGGGACCCCCCGGATACGCAGTATTTT
CDR3: CASSASGDRDPPDTQYF

J: TRBJ1-6
V: TRBV5-1
size: many
D: TRBD1
DNA: TGCGCCAGCAGCTCCAGGACAGGGGGCTACTCACCCCTCCACTTT
CDR3: CASSSRTGGYSPLHF

J: TRBJ2-3
V: TRBV7-9
size: many
D: TRBD1
DNA: TGTGCCAGCAGCTTAGAGGGGGCCTTCACAGATACGCAGTATTTT
CDR3: CASSLEGAFTDTQYF

J: TRBJ2-5
V: TRBV27
size: many
D: .
DNA: TGTGCCAGCAGTCTTCTACCGACAGAGCCTTGGGAGACCCAGTACTTC
CDR3: CASSLLPTEPWETQYF

J: TRBJ1-1
V: TRBV5-1
size: many
D: .
DNA: TGCGCCAGCAGCTTCTTGGGGGCTTACACTGAAGCTTTCTTT
CDR3: CASSFLGAYTEAFF

J: TRBJ2-3
V: TRBV5-1
size: many
D: TRBD2
DNA: TGCGCCAGCAGCCCGGGGGGTCCTAGCACAGATACGCAGTATTTT
CDR3: CASSPGGPSTDTQYF

J: TRBJ1-6
V: TRBV5-1
size: many
D: .
DNA: TGCGCCAGCAGCTTGTCTGGCTCCTTCGGACGGATAAATAATTCACCCCTCCACTTT
CDR3: CASSLSGSFGRINNSPLHF

J: TRBJ2-4
V: TRBV20-1
size: many
D: TRBD2
DNA: TGCAGTGCTTCCCGGACTAGCGGGGGGGCTCGGAACATTCAGTACTTC
CDR3: CSASRTSGGARNIQYF

J: TRBJ1-1
V: TRBV7-2
size: many
D: .
DNA: TGTGCCAGCAGAACGAACGTACTACGAGGCACTGAAGCTTTCTTT
CDR3: CASRTNVLRGTEAFF

J: TRBJ1-1
V: TRBV4-2
size: many
D: .
DNA: TGTGCCAGCAGCCGGGGACACAGGGAATGGGGCACTGAAGCTTTCTTT
CDR3: CASSRGHREWGTEAFF

J: TRBJ1-2
V: TRBV6-5
size: many
D: TRBD1
DNA: TGTGCCAGCAGTTCGGACAGGGCCTATGGCTACACCTTC
CDR3: CASSSDRAYGYTF

J: TRBJ1-3
V: TRBV20-1
size: many
D: .
DNA: TGCAGTGCTACCCCTCTGGGCGCTGGAAACACCATATATTTT
CDR3: CSATPLGAGNTIYF

J: TRBJ1-6
V: TRBV20-1
size: many
D: TRBD1
DNA: TGCAGTGCACCAGGGGGGGTCGGAGTATCCCTCCACTTT
CDR3: CSAPGGVGVSLHF

J: TRBJ2-7
V: TRBV14
size: many
D: .
DNA: TGTGCCAGCAGCCCCCATCAGGGTTCCGCCTACGAGCAGTACTTC
CDR3: CASSPHQGSAYEQYF

J: TRBJ1-4
V: TRBV20-1
size: many
D: .
DNA: TGCAGTGCTTGGACAGCAACTAATGAAAAACTGTTTTTT
CDR3: CSAWTATNEKLFF

J: TRBJ1-2
V: TRBV3-1
size: many
D: .
DNA: TGTGCCAGCGCCTCTGTTACCGGCCCCCGGGGCTACACCTTC
CDR3: CASASVTGPRGYTF

J: TRBJ2-1
V: TRBV7-3
size: many
D: TRBD1
DNA: TGTGCCAGCAGCGCGCCAAGGACAGGGGGCGAGCAGTTCTTC
CDR3: CASSAPRTGGEQFF

J: TRBJ1-1
V: TRBV6-5
size: many
D: .
DNA: TGTGCCAGCAGTCCCCCGGTGGGGACTGAAGCTTTCTTT
CDR3: CASSPPVGTEAFF

J: TRBJ2-5
V: TRBV5-5
size: many
D: .
DNA: TGTGCCAGCAGGCTCGTGACAGGAAAAGAGACCCAGTACTTC
CDR3: CASRLVTGKETQYF

J: TRBJ2-2
V: TRBV20-1
size: many
D: .
DNA: TGCAGTGCTCCTCGTCCGGGCACCACCGGGGAGCTGTTTTTT
CDR3: CSAPRPGTTGELFF

J: TRBJ2-5
V: TRBV14
size: many
D: .
DNA: TGTGCCAGCAGCCGAGGAAGGAAGTACCAAGAGACCCAGTACTTC
CDR3: CASSRGRKYQETQYF

J: TRBJ2-3
V: TRBV10-3
size: many
D: TRBD1
DNA: TGTGCCATCAGTGAGGGTGGACAGGGGCCAGATACGCAGTATTTT
CDR3: CAISEGGQGPDTQYF

J: TRBJ2-5
V: TRBV4-1
size: many
D: TRBD1
DNA: TGCGCCAGCAGCCAAGGTTTGAACAGGGGAGAGACCCAGTACTTC
CDR3: CASSQGLNRGETQYF

J: TRBJ2-1
V: TRBV2
size: many
D: .
DNA: TGTGCCAGCAGTACAGGGAAAGGGGAGCAGTTCTTC
CDR3: CASSTGKGEQFF

J: TRBJ2-7
V: TRBV10-3
size: many
D: .
DNA: TGTGCCATCAGGTCTACGACCGGGGGGCAGTACTTC
CDR3: CAIRSTTGGQYF

J: TRBJ1-2
V: TRBV20-1
size: many
D: TRBD1
DNA: TGCAGTGCTAGCAAAGAGGGGGCTGGCTACACCTTC
CDR3: CSASKEGAGYTF

J: TRBJ2-7
V: TRBV10-3
size: many
D: .
DNA: TGTGCCATCAGTGAAGGCCCGGTCGGCTACGAGCAGTACTTC
CDR3: CAISEGPVGYEQYF

J: TRBJ1-5
V: TRBV6-5
size: many
D: .
DNA: TGTGCCAGCAGTTACTCACCGTATCAGCCCCAGCATTTT
CDR3: CASSYSPYQPQHF

J: TRBJ2-7
V: TRBV20-1
size: many
D: .
DNA: TGCAGTGCCAGACCGGGCCTAGACGAGCAGTACTTC
CDR3: CSARPGLDEQYF

J: TRBJ1-2
V: TRBV12-3/TRBV12-4
size: medium-sized
D: .
DNA: TGTGCCAGCAGTTCAGACCGGGTCGCCTATGGCTACACCTTC
CDR3: CASSSDRVAYGYTF

J: TRBJ1-1
V: TRBV5-1
size: many
D: TRBD1
DNA: TGCGCCAGCAGCTTTCAGGGGGATTACGGCACTGAAGCTTTCTTT
CDR3: CASSFQGDYGTEAFF

J: TRBJ2-7
V: TRBV7-2
size: many
D: TRBD1
DNA: TGTGCCAGCAGCGGGGGACAGGGCAGTTCCTACGAGCAGTACTTC
CDR3: CASSGGQGSSYEQYF

J: TRBJ2-5
V: TRBV5-1
size: many
D: TRBD1
DNA: TGCGCCAGCAGCGCGGCGACAGGGGGACAAGAGACCCAGTACTTC
CDR3: CASSAATGGQETQYF

J: TRBJ2-7
V: TRBV29-1
size: many
D: .
DNA: TGCAGCGTTGAAGATTGGGGACCGGACGAGCAGTACTTC
CDR3: CSVEDWGPDEQYF

J: TRBJ2-2
V: TRBV20-1
size: many
D: TRBD1
DNA: TGCAGTGCCGCGACAGGGGCGAACACCGGGGAGCTGTTTTTT
CDR3: CSAATGANTGELFF

J: TRBJ2-3
V: TRBV5-1
size: many
D: .
DNA: TGCGCCAGCAGTCAAGAGGGGCGAACAGATACGCAGTATTTT
CDR3: CASSQEGRTDTQYF

J: TRBJ2-5
V: TRBV7-9
size: many
D: .
DNA: TGTGCCAGCCGCTCAGGGCCTCGGGAGACCCAGTACTTC
CDR3: CASRSGPRETQYF

J: TRBJ2-7
V: TRBV29-1
size: many
D: .
DNA: TGCAGCGTTGCGGTCCCCAATAGGTACGAGCAGTACTTC
CDR3: CSVAVPNRYEQYF

J: TRBJ2-6
V: TRBV7-3
size: many
D: .
DNA: TGTGCCAGCAGCTTAGACGGTTCCGGGGCCAACGTCCTGACTTTC
CDR3: CASSLDGSGANVLTF